Listed below are T cell receptor beta chains from one sample, sequenced in a study of T-cell memory formation after mild COVID-19. TCRdb recomputed calls from the 5' RACE reads with MiXCR, one row per CDR3 protein. The sample includes 350,000 to 400,000 distinct CDR3 sequences, roughly an eighth of them seen just once. Sequencing was performed on PBMCs or a T cell subset sorted from them (not recorded which). Receptors were obtained from a man in his late teens or twenties who had mild COVID-19 (a few samples of this study predate the infection). Cell type and time point are not known. CDR3s include the opening cysteine and the closing phenylalanine or tryptophan. The order of the fields is D gene, J gene, clone size, V gene, CDR3 DNA, CDR3 protein. D genes are given only for firm matches. The size entry is marked missing in some rows and otherwise reads once, few, many or a size class.

>TRBD1|TRBJ1-6|.|TRBV7-2
TGTGCCAGCAGCCTGAGCAGGGGGCAGTCAAACTATAATTCACCCCTCCACTTT
CASSLSRGQSNYNSPLHF
>.|TRBJ2-5|.|TRBV13
TGTGCCAGCAGCTCGAAGGAGACCCAGTACTTC
CASSSKETQYF
>.|TRBJ2-1|few|TRBV5-1
TGCGCCAGCAGCTTGGGGTCCTGGTTCAATAATGAGCAGTTCTTC
CASSLGSWFNNEQFF
>TRBD1|TRBJ2-5|.|TRBV7-9
TGTGCCAGCAGCCCACAGGGGACGAAGACCCAGTACTTC
CASSPQGTKTQYF
>.|TRBJ1-3|many|TRBV7-2
TGCGCCAGCAGCTTGGCCGGAACTGGAAACACCATATATTTT
CASSLAGTGNTIYF
>TRBD1|TRBJ1-2|few|TRBV20-1
TGCAGTGCTACACCTTGGGGGACAGGAGAGTCTGGCTACACCTTC
CSATPWGTGESGYTF
>.|TRBJ2-3|.|TRBV30
TGTGCCTGGAGTGTACTGTTGGATACGCAGTATTTT
CAWSVLLDTQYF
>.|TRBJ1-6|few|TRBV7-2
TGTGCCAGCAGCTTTCGCCAGGATAATTCACCCCTCCACTTT
CASSFRQDNSPLHF
>.|TRBJ2-1|.|TRBV2
TGTGCCAGCAGTGAATCAGGACCTTGGCAGTTCTTC
CASSESGPWQFF
>TRBD1|TRBJ2-7|few|TRBV11-2
TGTGCCAGCAACCCAACAGGGGTCGGTGGAGAGCAGTACTTC
CASNPTGVGGEQYF
>.|TRBJ1-2|few|TRBV29-1
TGCAGCGTTGAGGGGGGGACGGATAATTCCTATGGCTACACCTTC
CSVEGGTDNSYGYTF
>TRBD2|TRBJ2-3|few|TRBV4-3
TGCGCCAGCAGCCAGGCACTAGCGGGGGGGCTGGCAGATACGCAGTATTTT
CASSQALAGGLADTQYF
>.|TRBJ2-3|.|TRBV4-2
TGTGCCAGCAGCCAAGATGTAGGCCCAGATACGCAGTATTTT
CASSQDVGPDTQYF
>.|TRBJ2-7|few|TRBV6-2/TRBV6-3
TGTGCCAGCAACCCTCTAGGGAGCTCTTTGTACGAGCAGTACTTC
CASNPLGSSLYEQYF
>TRBD1|TRBJ1-1|few|TRBV5-1
TGCGCCAGCAGCCCGGGACAGGGGGGATACGCTTTATTT
CASSPGQGGYALF
>.|TRBJ1-4|.|TRBV6-5
TGTGCCAGCGGATTCTCCGGGTCAACTAATGAAAAACTGTTTTTT
CASGFSGSTNEKLFF
>TRBD2|TRBJ2-2|many|TRBV7-2
TGTGCCAGCAGCTTTAGCGGGGGGGCCGGGGAGCTGTTTTTT
CASSFSGGAGELFF
>.|TRBJ1-2|.|TRBV20-1
TGCAGTGCTAGTCTCGGCCAAGATGGCTACACCTTC
CSASLGQDGYTF
>TRBD1|TRBJ1-2|.|TRBV27
TGTGCCAGCAGTCCAATTCGACAGGGCTATGGCTACACCTTC
CASSPIRQGYGYTF
>TRBD2|TRBJ2-5|few|TRBV6-6
TGTGCCAGCACGTTGACTAGCGGGATCGGGGAGACCCAGTACTTC
CASTLTSGIGETQYF
>.|TRBJ2-5|few|TRBV5-1
TGCGCCAGCAGCTTGGGCCCAGATCGGCAGACCCAGTACTTC
CASSLGPDRQTQYF
>.|TRBJ1-4|.|TRBV4-1
TGCGCCAGCAGCCACTGGGGAGCTAATGAAAAACTGTTTTTT
CASSHWGANEKLFF
>TRBD2|TRBJ2-5|few|TRBV24-1
TGTGCCACCAGTGATCGAAATAGCGGGGGGGGCGAGACCCAGTACTTC
CATSDRNSGGGETQYF